Listed below are T cell receptor beta chains from one sample, sequenced in a study of breast tumors, draining lymph nodes, adjacent tissues. TCRdb reprocessed the multiplex PCR reads via MiXCR and lists one record per CDR3 protein. Of 20,000 to 25,000 distinct CDR3 sequences in the sample, about 30% are singletons; the top ten hold roughly 11%. The sample consisted of breast tumor tissue. Receptors were obtained from a female donor with breast cancer. Some clones in this sample may be carry-over from other donors' samples. Both conserved end residues are part of each CDR3. D genes are given only for firm matches. A row's size may be missing; if present it is once, few, many or a size class.

length,D,size,J,V,DNA,CDR3
15,.,.,TRBJ2-7,TRBV9,TGTGCCAAAAGCGTAGGTAGCGGTCCTTCCTACGAGCAGTACTTC,CAKSVGSGPSYEQYF
15,.,.,TRBJ2-5,TRBV28,TGTGCCAGCAGTTTGTGGGGGGCGCGTTCGGAGACCCAGTACTTC,CASSLWGARSETQYF
15,TRBD2,.,TRBJ2-7,TRBV18,TGTGCCAGATCACCATTCCACGCGGGAGGGCACGAGCAGTACTTC,CARSPFHAGGHEQYF
14,.,many,TRBJ2-7,TRBV29-1,TGCAGCGTTGAATCGGCAGGGAGCTCCTACGAGCAGTACTTC,CSVESAGSSYEQYF
17,TRBD2,many,TRBJ2-1,TRBV7-3,TGTGCCAGCAGCCCGACTAGCGGGAGGGCATCCCACAATGAGCAGTTCTTC,CASSPTSGRASHNEQFF
14,TRBD1,medium-sized,TRBJ1-6,TRBV20-1,TGCAGTGCCCGTCAGGGGGCGCAGAATTCACCCCTCCACTTT,CSARQGAQNSPLHF
12,.,many,TRBJ2-3,TRBV28,TGTGCCAGCAGTTTCGTGGGTAATACGCAGTATTTT,CASSFVGNTQYF
15,TRBD2,large,TRBJ2-7,TRBV20-1,TGCAGTGCTAGAGACCGACTAGCGGGAGTGGGAGAGCAGTACTTC,CSARDRLAGVGEQYF
13,.,many,TRBJ1-2,TRBV29-1,TGCAGCGTTGAAGGGGGACGGGTCCCGGGCTACACCTTC,CSVEGGRVPGYTF
11,.,many,TRBJ2-7,TRBV2,TGTGCCAGCAGTGTCATAGCCGGGCAGTACTTC,CASSVIAGQYF
14,.,.,TRBJ2-5,TRBV4-2,TGTGCCAGCAGCCAAGGGGGCGGCCAAGAGACCCGGTACTTC,CASSQGGGQETRYF
12,.,many,TRBJ2-3,TRBV6-2/TRBV6-3,TGTGCCAGCAGTCCCCTTGGGAGTACGCAGTATTTT,CASSPLGSTQYF
16,.,.,TRBJ1-1,TRBV6-5,TGTGCCAGCAGTTACGGTGGGGGGGCCATGAACACTGAAGCTTTCTTT,CASSYGGGAMNTEAFF
15,.,many,TRBJ1-5,TRBV2,TGTGCCAGCAGTGAAGCGCTTTTATCGGGTCAGCCCCAGCATTTT,CASSEALLSGQPQHF
13,.,many,TRBJ2-1,TRBV10-3,TGTGCCATCAGACCCGGGGAGGTCAATGAGCAGTTCTTC,CAIRPGEVNEQFF
12,.,medium-sized,TRBJ1-5,TRBV24-1,TGTGCCACGGGACAAGTCAATCAGCCCCAGCATTTT,CATGQVNQPQHF
13,TRBD2,.,TRBJ2-1,TRBV28,TGTGCCAGCATGAGCGGGAGGGAAAGCGCGCAGTTCTTC,CASMSGRESAQFF
12,.,many,TRBJ1-3,TRBV30,TGTGCCTGGAACCTCTCTGGAAACACCATATATTTT,CAWNLSGNTIYF
14,TRBD2,many,TRBJ2-3,TRBV2,TGTGCCAGCATGGGCGGGAGGGCCACAGATACGCAGTATTTT,CASMGGRATDTQYF
14,.,.,TRBJ2-3,TRBV9,TGTGCCAGCAGCGTAGTAGCCGACACTCCCCCGCAGTATTTT,CASSVVADTPPQYF
13,TRBD2,.,TRBJ2-7,TRBV6-1,TGTGCCAGCACCGCGGGGGGGATATACGAGCAGTACTTC,CASTAGGIYEQYF
15,TRBD2,many,TRBJ2-1,TRBV19,TGTGCCAGTAGTTTCCGACTAGCGGGAGGCAATGAGCAGTTCTTC,CASSFRLAGGNEQFF
15,TRBD1,many,TRBJ2-3,TRBV18,TGTGCCAGCTCACCTCGGGACAGCCCCACAGATACGCAGTATTTT,CASSPRDSPTDTQYF
13,.,many,TRBJ1-5,TRBV18,TGTGCCAGCTCACTTGGCAGGGTACAGCCCCAGCATTTT,CASSLGRVQPQHF
14,TRBD1,medium-sized,TRBJ2-7,TRBV5-1,TGCGCCAGCAGCTGGACTGGACAGGGCTACGAGCAGTACTTC,CASSWTGQGYEQYF
18,.,many,TRBJ2-7,TRBV20-1,TGCAGTGCTAGAGATCCCTCGGGCACCGGGCAGGGCCCCTACGAGCAGTACTTC,CSARDPSGTGQGPYEQYF
15,TRBD1,many,TRBJ2-1,TRBV6-6,TGTGCCAGCAGTTATCGGACAGGGGTACACAATGAGCAGTTCTTC,CASSYRTGVHNEQFF
13,.,.,TRBJ1-2,TRBV20-1,TGCAGTGCTAGTGGAGGATACAACTATGGCTACACCTTC,CSASGGYNYGYTF
15,TRBD1,.,TRBJ2-5,TRBV29-1,TGCAGCGTTGAAGAGGGACAGGGGGCCCAAGAGACCCAGTACTTC,CSVEEGQGAQETQYF
12,TRBD2,many,TRBJ2-1,TRBV29-1,TGCAGCGCTGACCGGGGGGGGAATGAGCAGTTCTTC,CSADRGGNEQFF
14,.,.,TRBJ1-5,TRBV20-1,TGCAGTGCTAGGGTAAACATACCCCACCAGCCCCAGCATTTT,CSARVNIPHQPQHF
16,TRBD1,many,TRBJ1-6,TRBV5-1,TGCGCCAGCAGCTTCGGACAGGGCCATTATAATTCACCCCTCCACTTT,CASSFGQGHYNSPLHF
15,.,many,TRBJ2-1,TRBV12-3/TRBV12-4,TGTGCCAGCAGTTTGGTCCAGAACGCCTACAATGAGCAGTTCTTC,CASSLVQNAYNEQFF
14,TRBD1,many,TRBJ1-6,TRBV18,TGTGCCAGCTCAACCGGGACAGCTAATTCACCCCTCCACTTT,CASSTGTANSPLHF
18,TRBD2,few,TRBJ2-1,TRBV27,TGTGCCAGCAGTTTCCGCCAGCAGGCGGGACTAGCGCTAGATGAGCAGTTCTTC,CASSFRQQAGLALDEQFF
14,.,many,TRBJ2-6,TRBV6-1,TGTGCCAGCAGGGAGTCCTTTGGGGCCAACGTCCTGACTTTC,CASRESFGANVLTF
14,.,many,TRBJ2-2,TRBV12-3/TRBV12-4,TGTGCCAGCAGTGGCATAGGTGGCACCGGGGAGCTGTTTTTT,CASSGIGGTGELFF
16,TRBD1,many,TRBJ1-3,TRBV9,TGTGCCAGCAGCCCCCACACAGGGGCCACTGGAAACACCATATATTTT,CASSPHTGATGNTIYF
14,.,many,TRBJ2-3,TRBV28,TGTGCCATCCCACCCCCTTCGGCCACAGATACGCAGTATTTT,CAIPPPSATDTQYF
14,TRBD2,many,TRBJ2-1,TRBV27,TGTGCCAGCAGTCCCGGGACTACCCACAATGAGCAGTTCTTC,CASSPGTTHNEQFF
15,TRBD1,many,TRBJ2-4,TRBV20-1,TGCAGTGCTAACCCGGGACAGGGTGATTTAGACATTCAGTACTTC,CSANPGQGDLDIQYF
15,TRBD2,medium-sized,TRBJ2-3,TRBV2,TGTGCCAGCAAGGTGACTAGCGGGGAGACAGATACGCAGTATTTT,CASKVTSGETDTQYF
13,TRBD2,.,TRBJ2-1,TRBV12-3/TRBV12-4,TGTGCCAGCGTGGAGCGGGAGGGCAATGAGCAGTTCTTC,CASVEREGNEQFF
15,TRBD1,many,TRBJ2-7,TRBV6-2/TRBV6-3,TGTGCCAGCAGAGACCGGACAGGACGCCTCTACGAGCAGTACTTC,CASRDRTGRLYEQYF
18,TRBD2,many,TRBJ2-6,TRBV6-6,TGTGCCAGCAGTTATAATCCAGCGGGAGGGACTGGGGCCAACGTCCTGACTTTC,CASSYNPAGGTGANVLTF
16,.,many,TRBJ2-2,TRBV20-1,TGCAGTGCTAGAGATTACGCCAGGGGGGACACCGGGGAGCTGTTTTTT,CSARDYARGDTGELFF
14,.,.,TRBJ1-3,TRBV20-1,TGCAGTGCTATACGCCAGGAGTCCGGAAACACCATATATTTT,CSAIRQESGNTIYF
15,.,many,TRBJ2-5,TRBV6-1,TGTGCCAGCAGTGAAGAAGCCGGGAGTTCAGAGACCCAGTACTTC,CASSEEAGSSETQYF
13,.,many,TRBJ2-3,TRBV19,TGTGCCAGTAGTGCGACGGCCACAGATACGCAGTATTTT,CASSATATDTQYF
12,.,.,TRBJ1-1,TRBV6-5,TGTGCCACACGGGGTGAGTTCACTGAAGCTTTCTTT,CATRGEFTEAFF
15,.,many,TRBJ2-5,TRBV5-1,TGCGCCAGCAGCCCCCAGGGGTTGGGGGGAGAGACCCAGTACTTC,CASSPQGLGGETQYF
15,.,.,TRBJ2-5,TRBV7-2,TGTGCCAGCAGCCCTCCTGGGACCTACCAAGAGACCCAGTACTTC,CASSPPGTYQETQYF
15,.,many,TRBJ2-4,TRBV11-1,TGTGCCAGCAGCGGAGGGGGGGATTCCAAAAACATTCAGTACTTC,CASSGGGDSKNIQYF
12,TRBD1,many,TRBJ1-2,TRBV20-1,TGCAGTGCTCCCCGGACAGGGAGAGGCTACACCTTC,CSAPRTGRGYTF
15,.,many,TRBJ2-7,TRBV30,TGTGCCTGGAGTGGTATTTGGACCGACTCCTACGAGCAGTACTTC,CAWSGIWTDSYEQYF
15,TRBD2,many,TRBJ2-5,TRBV6-5,TGTGCCAGCAGTTACCTAGCGGGAGGGCAAGAGACCCAGTACTTC,CASSYLAGGQETQYF